The 22 T cell receptor beta chains listed next were all sequenced from one sample in a study of T cell responses to AZD1222 COVID-19 vaccine. Sequencing used immunoSEQ multiplex PCR; TCRdb keeps in-frame clones, though not all of them. The sample gives 150,000 or so clones, 88% of which show up once; around 3.1% is in the top ten. The source was peripheral blood, collected on day 0 of AZD1222 vaccination. These receptors originate from an adult in good health.

This rearrangement joins TRBV15 to TRBJ2-5, with D maybe TRBD1 (5 bases). V was shortened by 0 bases and J by 0 bases, with 8 bases between the two germline ends. The length of the CDR3 is 15 residues. The V gene's germline CDR1 is LNHNV and CDR2 YYDKDF (reference sequence). The CDR3 region is CATSRETEYQETQYF. The CDR3 coding sequence is TGTGCCACCAGCAGAGAGACAGAGTACCAAGAGACCCAGTACTTC.

The chain has TRBV5-6 and TRBJ1-1; 9 nucleotides match TRBD1. This CDR3 has 16 residues. In germline, CDR1 is SGHDT, CDR2 YYEEEE. The junction had 5 bases not matched to a gene; V was cut back by 0 bases and J by 2 bases. CDR3 nucleotide sequence: TGTGCCAGCAGCTTGGCGACAGGGGGTATAAACACTGAAGCTTTCTTT. Translating gives CASSLATGGINTEAFF.

Only one count was recorded for this clone. The chain recombines TRBV7-9 with TRBJ2-6; D is unresolved. Per the germline V gene, CDR1 is SEHNR and CDR2 is FQNEAQ (reference sequence). The CDR3 is 12 amino acids. V lost 1 base, J lost 12 bases, and 7 bases lay in between. The CDR3 DNA reads as TGTGCCAGCAGCTTAGAGAGTCGCGTCCTGACTTTC. Protein: CASSLESRVLTF.

The genes are TRBV9 and TRBJ1-2, with D possibly TRBD1 on 5 matching bases. Looked up from germline, CDR1 is SGDLS and CDR2 is YYNGEE. Trimming removed 0 bases at V and 8 bases at J, with 20 bases between. The CDR3 runs to 16 residues. In DNA form, the CDR3 reads TGTGCCAGCAGCGTAGCCCCCGGGACTCCAGCGGGAGGCTACACCTTC. It translates to CASSVAPGTPAGGYTF.

The chain joins TRBV10-3 to TRBJ1-5, with D perhaps matching TRBD1 (6 bases). The CDR3 length is 14 residues. The germline CDR1 and CDR2 sequences are ENHRY and SYGVKD. Trimming took 3 bases from V and 0 from J, leaving 6 bases between them. The CDR3 DNA sequence: TGTGCCATCAGTGAACAGGGTAGCAATCAGCCCCAGCATTTT. Amino acids: CAISEQGSNQPQHF.

The V call is TRBV18, the J call TRBJ2-7; TRBD1 aligns across 11 bases. J gave up 1 base and V 3 bases, and 2 bases lay outside the gene matches. CDR3 length equals 15 residues. CDR1 and CDR2 from the germline V gene are KGHSH and LQKENI. In DNA form, the CDR3 reads TGTGCCAGCTCACCGGGACAGGGGGAGTCCTACGAGCAGTACTTC. It translates to CASSPGQGESYEQYF.

The chain has TRBV19 and TRBJ1-1; TRBD1 might be the D (5 bases). The germline V gene encodes CDR1 LNHDA and CDR2 SQIVND (reference sequence). This CDR3 region has 15 residues. Trimming stripped 7 bases from V and 6 bases from J, with 21 bases between. The CDR3 DNA reads TGTGCCAGTATCTCATTGGGAGGGGTGGTCGCTGAAGCTTTCTTT. This codes for CASISLGGVVAEAFF.

The chain joins TRBV9 to TRBJ1-3, with 7 bases identical to TRBD1. The V segment lost 4 bases and the J segment 0 bases; nucleotides outside the gene matches: 10. This CDR3 comprises 17 residues. Germline V gene data show CDR1 as SGDLS and CDR2 as YYNGEE. The CDR3 is CASSPHPTGRSGNTIYF. In nucleotides, the CDR3 is TGTGCCAGCAGCCCCCACCCGACAGGGCGCTCTGGAAACACCATATATTTT.

This chain links TRBV18 with TRBJ2-1; D gene uncertain. This CDR3 is 13 amino acids long. The V end lost 5 bases, the J end lost 4 bases, and 9 bases lay between the germline ends. Germline V gene sequence: CDR1 KGHSH, CDR2 LQKENI. The CDR3 here is CASSMLVYNEQFF. The CDR3 DNA follows: TGTGCCAGCTCAATGCTAGTATACAATGAGCAGTTCTTC.

The chain is built from TRBV6-1 and TRBJ2-7; D is undetermined. CDR1 and CDR2 from the germline V gene are MNHNS and SASEGT. This CDR3 is built from 12 residues. V was trimmed by 2 bases and J by 6 bases, leaving 8 bases between them. The CDR3 coding sequence is TGTGCCAGCAGTGAAACTACATCCGAGCAGTACTTC. This translates into CASSETTSEQYF.

This sequence joins TRBV6-5 and TRBJ2-7; D gene uncertain. This CDR3 is built from 13 residues. Germline lookup yields CDR1 MNHEY and CDR2 SVGAGI. With 5 bases removed from V and 3 bases from J, the gap between germline ends came to 11 bases. CDR3 amino acids: CASSLGESYEQYF. Written as DNA, the CDR3 is TGTGCCAGCAGTCTAGGAGAAAGCTACGAGCAGTACTTC.

The V gene is TRBV2, the J gene TRBJ2-2; no firm D call. The V gene's germline CDR1 is SNHLY and CDR2 FYNNEI. V was clipped by 6 bases and J by 6 bases, with 8 bases between them. The length of the CDR3 is 12 residues. CDR3 coding DNA: TGTGCCAGCAGAAGCATTCCCGGGGAGCTGTTTTTT. This sequence encodes CASRSIPGELFF.

The chain joins TRBV5-6 to TRBJ2-4; a weak D match, TRBD1 (6 bases). The CDR3 is made up of 14 amino acids. The germline gives CDR1 SGHDT, CDR2 YYEEEE. V lost 2 bases and J 8 bases, leaving 14 bases between the germline ends. CDR3 sequence reads: CASSFGQRGDIQYF. In nucleotides, the CDR3 is TGTGCCAGCAGCTTTGGACAGCGTGGAGACATTCAGTACTTC.

This chain joins TRBV23-1 and TRBJ2-7; TRBD1 matches at 9 bases. TRBV23-1 is known as an ORF, though its function is uncertain. The CDR3 runs 17 residues. V gave up 0 bases and J gave up 1 base; unmatched junction bases: 7. The CDR3 here is CASSQSGRQGDSYEQYF. DNA for the CDR3: TGCGCCAGCAGTCAATCGGGGAGACAGGGGGATTCCTACGAGCAGTACTTC.

This rearrangement joins TRBV6-4 to TRBJ1-6, with D possibly TRBD1 on 5 matching bases. The CDR3 length is 14 residues. V lost 5 bases and J 8 bases, leaving 13 bases between the germline ends. The germline V gene encodes CDR1 MRHNA and CDR2 SNTAGT. This CDR3 is CASSPTKGDSPLHF. CDR3 sequence (DNA): TGTGCCAGCAGTCCGACTAAAGGGGATTCACCCCTCCACTTT.

The gene calls are TRBV5-6 and TRBJ1-4; TRBD1 aligns across 11 bases. CDR1 and CDR2 from the germline V gene are SGHDT and YYEEEE. Germline trimming cut 4 bases from V and 7 bases from J; bases unmatched to any gene: 6. The CDR3 has 15 residues. CDR3: CASSRTGGEGEKLFF. CDR3 coding DNA: TGTGCCAGCAGCCGGACAGGGGGCGAGGGTGAAAAACTGTTTTTT. The entire variable domain, with the rest obtained from reference TRBV5-6 and TRBJ1-4, is as follows: DAGVTQSPTHLIKTRGQQVTLRCSPKSGHDTVSWYQQALGQGPQFIFQYYEEEERQRGNFPDRFSGHQFPNYSSELNVNALLLGDSALYLCASSRTGGEGEKLFFGSGTQLSVL.

The CDR3 DNA reads as TGTGCCAGCAGCCAATCACTGTACTACGAGCAGTACTTC. It yields the protein CASSQSLYYEQYF. V is TRBV3-1 (or the pseudogene TRBV3-2) and J is TRBJ2-7; no reliable D call. This CDR3 contains 13 residues. The germline V gene encodes CDR1 LGHDT and CDR2 YNNKEL (reference sequence). V dropped 2 bases and J dropped 3 bases, with 8 bases sitting between them.

V usage is TRBV7-2 and J usage is TRBJ2-7, with D tentatively TRBD2 (5 bases). From germline, CDR1 is SGHTA and CDR2 FQGNSA. The CDR3 runs 17 residues. Trimming shortened V by 6 bases and J by 0 bases, and 21 bases separated the two germline ends. This chain's CDR3 is CASSSEFGGVRSYEQYF. The CDR3 DNA follows: TGTGCCAGCAGTAGCGAGTTCGGTGGGGTCCGCTCCTACGAGCAGTACTTC.

V gene TRBV24-1 combines with J gene TRBJ1-2; TRBD1 matches at 8 bases. CDR1 is KGHDR and CDR2 is SFDVKD in the germline V gene. V gave up 8 bases and J gave up 8 bases; unmatched junction bases: 6. The CDR3 is made up of 12 amino acids. The CDR3: CATMETGEGYTF. The CDR3 DNA is TGTGCCACCATGGAGACAGGGGAAGGCTACACCTTC.

V gene TRBV16 combines with J gene TRBJ2-2; D is possibly TRBD2 (5 bases). Germline V lookup: CDR1 KGHSY, CDR2 FQNENV. Trimming stripped 4 bases from V and 10 bases from J, with 10 bases between. The CDR3 is 12 amino acids. The CDR3 nucleotides are TGTGCCAGCAGCCCTAACCGGGAGGAGCTGTTTTTT. Translating it yields CASSPNREELFF.

The V call is TRBV6-5, the J call TRBJ1-5; 9 bases line up with TRBD1. CDR3 length: 14 residues. V shed 4 bases and J 5 bases; nucleotides not matched to a gene: 3. Germline CDR1 reads MNHEY; CDR2 reads SVGAGI. The CDR3 sequence is CASSSTGGYQPQHF. The CDR3 DNA follows: TGTGCCAGCAGTTCGACAGGGGGTTATCAGCCCCAGCATTTT.

This clone was picked up a small number of times. The rearrangement links TRBV27 to TRBJ1-2, with 7 bases aligning to TRBD1. CDR1 MNHEY and CDR2 SMNVEV come from the germline V gene (reference sequence). The CDR3 covers 15 residues. With 5 bases clipped from V and 4 bases from J, the junction kept 10 bases outside the gene matches. The CDR3 sequence: CASSRQTGTSYGYTF. The DNA for the CDR3 is TGTGCCAGCAGTAGACAGACAGGGACATCCTATGGCTACACCTTC.